The rows below give T cell receptor beta chains drawn from one sample of a study of T cell repertoires in cytomegalovirus infection. TCRdb fed the reads into MiXCR, producing one record per CDR3 protein. The top ten clones hold about 2.8% of a sample with roughly 760,000 distinct CDR3 sequences, about a third of them seen once. The sequencing input was PBMCs. Receptors originate from a human donor in good health (CMV status not recorded). Some clones in this sample may be carry-over from other donors' samples. The CDR3 runs from the conserved cysteine through the conserved F or W. The D gene is left open where the match is weak. The size entry is marked missing in some rows and otherwise reads once, few, many or a size class.

>17|TRBV10-3|NA|TRBD1|TRBJ2-1
CAISESRQGGSHNEQFF
TGTGCCATCAGTGAATCGAGACAGGGTGGGTCTCACAATGAGCAGTTCTTC
>12|TRBV10-3|few|NA|TRBJ2-2
CAVRSNTGELFF
TGTGCCGTCAGATCGAACACCGGGGAGCTGTTTTTT
>15|TRBV20-1|NA|NA|TRBJ2-3
CSATGNDPRTDTQYF
TGCAGTGCCACGGGGAACGACCCCCGCACAGATACGCAGTATTTT
>13|TRBV6-5|few|NA|TRBJ2-7
CASSYRAHYEQYF
TGTGCCAGCAGTTACAGAGCGCACTACGAGCAGTACTTC
>12|TRBV28|many|NA|TRBJ2-1
CASSLLSREQFF
TGTGCCAGCAGTTTATTGTCTCGAGAGCAGTTCTTC
>14|TRBV12-3/TRBV12-4|NA|NA|TRBJ1-2
CASSSGVRGYGYTF
TGTGCCAGCAGTTCTGGGGTCAGGGGATATGGCTACACCTTC
>14|TRBV10-3|NA|NA|TRBJ1-5
CAIREQGRNQPQHF
TGTGCCATCAGAGAACAGGGCCGCAATCAGCCCCAGCATTTT
>16|TRBV4-1|NA|NA|TRBJ1-1
CASQISPETLNTDAFF
TGCGCCAGCCAAATAAGCCCGGAAACGTTGAACACTGACGCTTTCTTT
>13|TRBV24-1|few|NA|TRBJ1-1
CATSGPGATEAFF
TGTGCCACCAGTGGGCCGGGGGCCACTGAAGCTTTCTTT
>11|TRBV10-3|NA|NA|TRBJ2-5
CAKDYEETQYF
TGTGCCAAAGACTATGAAGAGACCCAGTACTTC
>14|TRBV5-4|NA|NA|TRBJ2-2
CASSKGENTGELFF
TGTGCCAGCAGCAAGGGGGAGAACACCGGGGAGCTGTTTTTT
>15|TRBV7-3|NA|NA|TRBJ2-5
CASSLLGSSRETQYF
TGTGCCAGCAGCTTACTCGGAAGTTCCAGGGAGACCCAGTACTTC
>14|TRBV20-1|NA|NA|TRBJ2-7
CSSPRGTRKYEQYF
TGCAGTTCACCTCGGGGGACACGAAAGTACGAGCAGTACTTC
>14|TRBV4-3|NA|NA|TRBJ1-1
CASSQDRGRLGTFF
TGCGCCAGCAGCCAAGATCGCGGCCGGTTAGGTACTTTCTTT
>17|TRBV6-1|NA|TRBD1|TRBJ2-1
CASRARGRSVGGNEQFF
TGTGCCAGCAGGGCCAGGGGGCGTAGCGTTGGGGGCAATGAGCAGTTCTTC
>13|TRBV7-6|NA|NA|TRBJ1-2
CASSSSGGYLYTF
TGTGCCAGCAGCTCCTCCGGGGGCTACCTCTACACCTTC
>17|TRBV7-8|NA|NA|TRBJ2-2
CASSQGGGIPNTGELFF
TGTGCCAGCAGCCAAGGGGGGGGGATCCCGAACACCGGGGAGCTGTTTTTT
>16|TRBV3-1|NA|TRBD1|TRBJ1-1
CASSQVFRTGDTEAFF
TGTGCCAGCAGCCAAGTTTTCAGGACAGGGGACACTGAAGCTTTCTTT
>13|TRBV28|many|TRBD1|TRBJ1-1
CASRRQGGTEAFF
TGTGCCAGCAGGCGACAGGGGGGCACTGAAGCTTTCTTT
>15|TRBV7-2|many|TRBD1|TRBJ2-5
CASSMRRDRGETQYF
TGTGCCAGCAGCATGCGGCGGGACAGGGGGGAGACCCAGTACTTC
>15|TRBV5-6|NA|TRBD2|TRBJ2-2
CASGWSSGYTGELFF
TGTGCCAGCGGATGGTCTAGCGGTTACACCGGGGAGCTGTTTTTT
>14|TRBV2|few|NA|TRBJ1-3
CASSHREDRNTIYF
TGTGCCAGCAGCCACAGGGAGGATAGAAACACCATATATTTT
>15|TRBV28|few|NA|TRBJ1-2
CASSLESVQLNGNTF
TGTGCCAGCAGTTTAGAGAGCGTTCAGCTGAATGGGAACACCTTC
>17|TRBV6-6|NA|TRBD1|TRBJ1-1
CASSSDRGAWLNTEAFF
TGTGCCAGCAGTTCGGACAGGGGCGCTTGGTTGAACACTGAAGCTTTCTTT
>16|TRBV5-1|few|TRBD2|TRBJ2-5
CASSLTVSGTKETQYF
TGCGCCAGCAGCTTGACGGTCAGCGGGACCAAAGAGACCCAGTACTTC
>17|TRBV24-1|NA|TRBD1|TRBJ2-2
CATSEPWDRATTGELFF
TGTGCCACCAGTGAACCATGGGACAGGGCGACCACCGGGGAGCTGTTTTTT
>17|TRBV6-5|few|NA|TRBJ1-4
CASSSSPVGFHNEKLFF
TGTGCCAGCAGTTCTAGCCCCGTAGGGTTCCATAATGAAAAACTGTTTTTT
>16|TRBV29-1|NA|NA|TRBJ1-1
CSVEWSGWSMNTEAFF
TGCAGCGTTGAATGGTCAGGCTGGAGCATGAACACTGAAGCTTTCTTT
>15|TRBV6-1|NA|TRBD1|TRBJ2-2
CASSDGQGRTGELFF
TGTGCCAGCAGCGACGGACAGGGCCGCACCGGGGAGCTGTTTTTT
>15|TRBV28|few|TRBD2|TRBJ2-7
CASSLSSAGTYEQYF
TGTGCCAGCAGCCTCTCATCAGCGGGGACCTACGAGCAGTACTTC
>17|TRBV6-1|NA|NA|TRBJ1-4
CASSEGPRLGRNENLFF
TGTGCCAGCAGTGAAGGGCCTCGTTTGGGGAGGAATGAAAATCTGTTTTTT
>14|TRBV7-8|few|NA|TRBJ2-7
CASSVAGGAYEQYF
TGTGCCAGCAGCGTGGCAGGTGGGGCCTACGAGCAGTACTTC
>16|TRBV29-1|NA|NA|TRBJ2-6
CSVYFNSMSGANVLTF
TGCAGCGTTTACTTCAACTCAATGTCCGGGGCCAACGTCCTGACTTTC
>14|TRBV12-3/TRBV12-4|NA|NA|TRBJ1-6
CASSFSDKNSPLHF
TGTGCCAGCAGTTTTTCGGACAAGAATTCACCCCTCCACTTT
>15|TRBV20-1|once|NA|TRBJ2-7
CSASSDLILGGEQYF
TGCAGTGCTTCTAGCGACCTGATATTGGGCGGCGAGCAGTACTTC
>15|TRBV28|NA|NA|TRBJ1-6
CASIGQGSYNSPLHF
TGTGCCAGCATCGGGCAGGGAAGTTATAATTCACCCCTCCACTTT
>17|TRBV6-6|few|NA|TRBJ2-6
CASSYSEQGSGANVLTF
TGTGCCAGCAGTTACTCGGAGCAGGGCTCTGGGGCCAACGTCCTGACTTTC
>15|TRBV20-1|NA|NA|TRBJ2-5
CSARPVQGMEETQYF
TGCAGTGCTAGACCTGTTCAGGGAATGGAAGAGACCCAGTACTTC
>14|TRBV2|NA|NA|TRBJ1-5
CASSQDRFESPQHF
TGTGCCAGCAGTCAAGACCGATTCGAGTCGCCCCAGCATTTT
>15|TRBV20-1|NA|TRBD2|TRBJ2-3
CSAPLAGGITDTQYF
TGCAGTGCCCCACTAGCGGGGGGGATCACAGATACGCAGTATTTT
>15|TRBV6-1|few|TRBD1|TRBJ2-7
CASRPGTGAMNEQYF
TGTGCCAGCAGGCCCGGGACAGGGGCGATGAACGAGCAGTACTTC
>15|TRBV7-8|few|NA|TRBJ2-7
CASSPLAMGVSEQYF
TGTGCCAGCAGCCCCCTCGCCATGGGAGTCTCCGAGCAGTACTTC
>16|TRBV29-1|NA|NA|TRBJ2-5
CSVASWRFRDQETQYF
TGCAGCGTTGCTAGCTGGAGGTTTCGGGACCAAGAGACCCAGTACTTC
>15|TRBV7-6|many|NA|TRBJ2-1
CASSPRETMYNEQFF
TGTGCCAGCAGCCCGCGGGAAACGATGTACAATGAGCAGTTCTTC
>11|TRBV7-2|NA|NA|TRBJ1-2
CASSSGLSYTF
TGTGCCAGCAGCTCAGGACTCAGCTACACCTTC
>14|TRBV5-8|NA|TRBD1|TRBJ2-5
CASSLTTGAGTQYF
TGTGCCAGCAGCCTAACTACAGGGGCGGGGACCCAGTACTTC
>15|TRBV7-2|many|TRBD2|TRBJ2-1
CASRRTSGTYNEQFF
TGTGCCAGCAGAAGGACTAGCGGCACTTACAATGAGCAGTTCTTC
>13|TRBV3-1|NA|NA|TRBJ2-5
CASSPPWGKTQYF
TGTGCCAGCAGCCCTCCCTGGGGCAAGACCCAGTACTTC
>15|TRBV7-8|NA|TRBD2|TRBJ2-7
CASTSYRAAGVEQYF
TGTGCCAGCACCTCCTACCGTGCAGCGGGAGTCGAGCAGTACTTC
>12|TRBV5-1|few|NA|TRBJ1-2
CASSPKTGGYTF
TGCGCCAGCAGCCCGAAGACGGGTGGCTACACCTTC
>15|TRBV19|NA|NA|TRBJ1-1
CASNYRRGMNTEAFF
TGTGCCAGTAACTACCGCAGAGGGATGAACACTGAAGCTTTCTTT
>13|TRBV7-8|NA|NA|TRBJ2-1
CASSPSLGHEQFF
TGTGCCAGCAGCCCCTCCCTAGGTCATGAGCAGTTCTTC
>14|TRBV24-1|few|TRBD1|TRBJ2-5
CAAGDRGPQETQYF
TGTGCCGCCGGGGACAGGGGGCCCCAAGAGACCCAGTACTTC
>14|TRBV2|NA|TRBD2|TRBJ2-3
CASSEILAGDTQYF
TGTGCCAGCAGTGAAATACTAGCGGGAGATACGCAGTATTTT
>16|TRBV18|NA|NA|TRBJ1-1
CASSPLPISGNTEAFF
TGTGCCAGCTCACCCTTACCTATATCGGGGAACACTGAAGCTTTCTTT
>12|TRBV20-1|NA|NA|TRBJ1-1
CSASEGMAEAFF
TGCAGTGCTAGTGAGGGGATGGCTGAAGCTTTCTTT